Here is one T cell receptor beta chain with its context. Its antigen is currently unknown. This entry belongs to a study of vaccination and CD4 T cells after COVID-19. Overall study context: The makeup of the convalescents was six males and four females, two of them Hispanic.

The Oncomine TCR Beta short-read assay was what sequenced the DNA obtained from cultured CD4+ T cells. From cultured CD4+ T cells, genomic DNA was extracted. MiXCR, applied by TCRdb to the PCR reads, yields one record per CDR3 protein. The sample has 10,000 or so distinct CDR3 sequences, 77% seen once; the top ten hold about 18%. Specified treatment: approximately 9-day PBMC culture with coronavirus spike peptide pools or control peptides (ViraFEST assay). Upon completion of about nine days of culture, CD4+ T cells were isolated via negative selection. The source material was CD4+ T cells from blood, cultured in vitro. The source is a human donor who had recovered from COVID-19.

This CDR3 reads CSARSGSSNQPQHF. CDR3 sequence (DNA): TGCAGTGCTCGATCAGGGTCTAGCAATCAGCCCCAGCATTTT. This chain joins TRBV20-1 and TRBJ1-5; possibly TRBD1 for D (5 bases). Germline lookup yields CDR1 DFQATT and CDR2 SNEGSKA (reference sequence). Trimming removed 5 bases at V and 0 bases at J, with 11 bases between. This CDR3 spans 14 amino acids.